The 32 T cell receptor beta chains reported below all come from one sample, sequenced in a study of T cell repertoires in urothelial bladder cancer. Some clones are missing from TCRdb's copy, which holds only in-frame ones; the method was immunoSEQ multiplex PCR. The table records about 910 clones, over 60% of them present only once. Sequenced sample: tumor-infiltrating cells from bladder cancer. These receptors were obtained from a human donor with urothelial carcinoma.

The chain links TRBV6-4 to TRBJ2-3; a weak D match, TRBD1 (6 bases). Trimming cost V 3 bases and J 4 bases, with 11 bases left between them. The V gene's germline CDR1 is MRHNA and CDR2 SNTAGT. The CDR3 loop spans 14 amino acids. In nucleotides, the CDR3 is TGTGCCAGCAGTGAGTCGGCAGGGGCAGATACGCAGTATTTT. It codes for CASSESAGADTQYF.

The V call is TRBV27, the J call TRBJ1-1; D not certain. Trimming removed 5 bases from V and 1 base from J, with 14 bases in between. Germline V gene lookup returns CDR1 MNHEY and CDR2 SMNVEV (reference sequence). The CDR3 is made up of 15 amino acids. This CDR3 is CASSPPWGTNTEAFF. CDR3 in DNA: TGTGCCAGCAGTCCGCCTTGGGGAACGAACACTGAAGCTTTCTTT.

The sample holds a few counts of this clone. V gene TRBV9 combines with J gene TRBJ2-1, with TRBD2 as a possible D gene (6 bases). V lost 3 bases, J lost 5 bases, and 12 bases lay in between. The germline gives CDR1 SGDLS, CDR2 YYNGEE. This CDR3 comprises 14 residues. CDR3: CASSEPASDNEQFF. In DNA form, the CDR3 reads TGTGCCAGCAGCGAGCCCGCTAGCGACAATGAGCAGTTCTTC.

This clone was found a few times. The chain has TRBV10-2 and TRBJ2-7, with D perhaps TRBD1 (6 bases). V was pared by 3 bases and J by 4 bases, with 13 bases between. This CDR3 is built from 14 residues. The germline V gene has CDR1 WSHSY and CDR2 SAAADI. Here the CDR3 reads CASSEVQGQYEQYV. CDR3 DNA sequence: TGCGCCAGCAGTGAAGTTCAGGGGCAGTACGAGCAGTACGTC.

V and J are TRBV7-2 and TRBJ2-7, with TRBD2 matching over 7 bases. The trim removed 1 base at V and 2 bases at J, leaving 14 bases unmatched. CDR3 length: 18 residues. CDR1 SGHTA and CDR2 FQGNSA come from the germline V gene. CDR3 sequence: CASSLGPPGGGGAYEQYV. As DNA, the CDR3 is TGTGCCAGCAGCTTAGGGCCCCCAGGCGGGGGAGGAGCCTACGAGCAGTACGTC.

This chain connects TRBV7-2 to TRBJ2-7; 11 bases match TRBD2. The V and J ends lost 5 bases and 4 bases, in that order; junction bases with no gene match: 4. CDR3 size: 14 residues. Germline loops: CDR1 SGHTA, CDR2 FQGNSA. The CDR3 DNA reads TGTGCCAGCAGCCTCCGACTAGCGGGGTACGAGCAGTACTTC. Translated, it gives CASSLRLAGYEQYF.

DNA for the CDR3: TGTGCCTGGAGTGTACTTGACAGAGGGACCCGTGGCTACACCTTC. Translated, it gives CAWSVLDRGTRGYTF. V usage is TRBV30 and J usage is TRBJ1-2, with D possibly matching TRBD1 (5 bases). V lost 0 bases and J lost 7, with 18 bases in between. CDR1 and CDR2 (germline): GTSNPN, SVGIG (reference sequence). This CDR3 is built from 15 residues.

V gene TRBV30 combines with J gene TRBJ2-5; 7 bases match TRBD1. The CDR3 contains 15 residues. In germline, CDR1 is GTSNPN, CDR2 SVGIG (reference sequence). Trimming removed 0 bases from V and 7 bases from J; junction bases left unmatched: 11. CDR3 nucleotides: TGTGCCTGGAGTGTACCGGGACAGAGAGCTCGGACCCAGTACTTC. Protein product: CAWSVPGQRARTQYF. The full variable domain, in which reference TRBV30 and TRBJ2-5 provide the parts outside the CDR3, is SQTIHQWPATLVQPVGSPLSLECTVEGTSNPNLYWYRQAAGRGLQLLFYSVGIGQISSEVPQNLSASRPQDRQFILSSKKLLLSDSGFYLCAWSVPGQRARTQYFGPGTRLLVL.

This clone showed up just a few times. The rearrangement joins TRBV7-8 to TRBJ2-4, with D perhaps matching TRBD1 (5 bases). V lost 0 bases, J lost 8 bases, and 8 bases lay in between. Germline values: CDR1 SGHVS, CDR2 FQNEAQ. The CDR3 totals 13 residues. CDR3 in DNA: TGTGCCAGCAGCTTAGCGCAGGGCCACATTCAGTACTTC. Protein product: CASSLAQGHIQYF.

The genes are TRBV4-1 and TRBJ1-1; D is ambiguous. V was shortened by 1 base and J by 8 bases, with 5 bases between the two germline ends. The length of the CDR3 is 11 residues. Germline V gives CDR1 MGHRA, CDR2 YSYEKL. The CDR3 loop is CASSQALEAFF. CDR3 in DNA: TGCGCCAGCAGCCAAGCGCTCGAAGCTTTCTTT.

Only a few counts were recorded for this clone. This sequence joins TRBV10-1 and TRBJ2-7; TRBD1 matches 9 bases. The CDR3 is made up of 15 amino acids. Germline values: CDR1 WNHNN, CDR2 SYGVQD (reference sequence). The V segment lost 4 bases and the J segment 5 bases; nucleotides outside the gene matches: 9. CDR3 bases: TGCGCCAGCAGTGGGGGACAGGGAACGATTCACGAGCAGTACTTC. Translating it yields CASSGGQGTIHEQYF.

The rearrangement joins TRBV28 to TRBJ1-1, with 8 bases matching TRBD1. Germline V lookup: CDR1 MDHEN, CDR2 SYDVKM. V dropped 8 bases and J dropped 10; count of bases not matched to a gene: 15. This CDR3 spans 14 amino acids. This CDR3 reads CASRNRGIQGGAFF. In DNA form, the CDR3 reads TGTGCCAGCCGCAACAGGGGGATCCAAGGTGGAGCTTTCTTT.

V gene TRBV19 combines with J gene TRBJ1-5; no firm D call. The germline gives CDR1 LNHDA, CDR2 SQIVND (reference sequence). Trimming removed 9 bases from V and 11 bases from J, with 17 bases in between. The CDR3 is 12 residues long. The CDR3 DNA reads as TGTGCCAGCTCAATCCGGGGATCAGCCCAGCATTTT. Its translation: CASSIRGSAQHF.

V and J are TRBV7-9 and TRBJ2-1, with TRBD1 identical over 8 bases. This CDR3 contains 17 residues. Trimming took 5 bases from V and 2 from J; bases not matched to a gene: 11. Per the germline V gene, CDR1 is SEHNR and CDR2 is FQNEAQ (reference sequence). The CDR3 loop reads CASSPILTGGTYNEQFF. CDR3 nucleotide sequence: TGTGCCAGCAGCCCAATTCTCACAGGGGGGACCTACAATGAGCAGTTCTTC.

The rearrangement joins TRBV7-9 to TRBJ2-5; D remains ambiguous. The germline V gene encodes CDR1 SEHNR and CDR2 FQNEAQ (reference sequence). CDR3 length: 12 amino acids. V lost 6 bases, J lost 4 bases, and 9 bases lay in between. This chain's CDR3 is CASSFGPETQYF. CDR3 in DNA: TGTGCCAGCAGTTTCGGCCCAGAGACCCAGTACTTC.

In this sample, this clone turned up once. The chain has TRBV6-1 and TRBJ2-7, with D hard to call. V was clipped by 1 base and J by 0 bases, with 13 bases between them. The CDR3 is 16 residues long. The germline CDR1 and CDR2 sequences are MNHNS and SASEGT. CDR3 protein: CASSEGSWQNSYEQYF. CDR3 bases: TGTGCCAGCAGTGAAGGATCGTGGCAGAACTCCTACGAGCAGTACTTC.

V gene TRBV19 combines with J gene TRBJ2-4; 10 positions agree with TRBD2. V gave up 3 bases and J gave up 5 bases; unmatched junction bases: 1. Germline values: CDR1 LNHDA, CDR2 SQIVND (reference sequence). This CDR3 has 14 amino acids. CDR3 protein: CASSIGLAENIQYF. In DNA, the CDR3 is TGTGCCAGTAGTATTGGACTAGCGGAAAACATTCAGTACTTC.

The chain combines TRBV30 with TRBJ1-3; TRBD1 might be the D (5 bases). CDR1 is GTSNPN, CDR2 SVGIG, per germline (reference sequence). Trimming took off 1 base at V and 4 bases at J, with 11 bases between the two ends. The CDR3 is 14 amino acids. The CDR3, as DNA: TGTGCCTGGAGTGAAGGGGCGCAGGGAAACACCATATATTTT. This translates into CAWSEGAQGNTIYF.

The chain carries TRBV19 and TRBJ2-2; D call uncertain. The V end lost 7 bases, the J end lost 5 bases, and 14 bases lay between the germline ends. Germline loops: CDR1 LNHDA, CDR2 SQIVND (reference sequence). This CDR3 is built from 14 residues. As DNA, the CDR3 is TGTGCCAGTAAGGGAATGGGAAAAACCGGGGAGCTGTTTTTT. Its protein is CASKGMGKTGELFF. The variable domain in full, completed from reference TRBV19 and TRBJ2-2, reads DGGITQSPKYLFRKEGQNVTLSCEQNLNHDAMYWYRQDPGQGLRLIYYSQIVNDFQKGDIAEGYSVSREKKESFPLTVTSAQKNPTAFYLCASKGMGKTGELFFGEGSRLTVL.

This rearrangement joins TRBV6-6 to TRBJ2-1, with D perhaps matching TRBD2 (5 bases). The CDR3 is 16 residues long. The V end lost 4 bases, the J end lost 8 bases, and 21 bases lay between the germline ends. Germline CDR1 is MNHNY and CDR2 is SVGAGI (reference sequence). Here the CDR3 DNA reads TGTGCCAGCAGTTCACCTACGAGGGCTCAACGGCATGAGCAGTTCTTC. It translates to CASSSPTRAQRHEQFF.

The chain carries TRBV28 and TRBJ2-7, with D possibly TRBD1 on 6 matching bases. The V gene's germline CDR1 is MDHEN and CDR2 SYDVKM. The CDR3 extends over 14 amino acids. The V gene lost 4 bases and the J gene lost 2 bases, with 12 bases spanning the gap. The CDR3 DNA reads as TGTGCCAGCAGTTCCCCGACAGGCCCCTACGAGCAGTACTTC. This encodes CASSSPTGPYEQYF.

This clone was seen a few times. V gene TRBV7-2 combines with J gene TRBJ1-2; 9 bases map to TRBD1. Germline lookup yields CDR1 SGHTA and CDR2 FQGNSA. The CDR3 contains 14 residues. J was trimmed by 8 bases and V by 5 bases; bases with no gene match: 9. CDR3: CASSPGQGIKGYTF. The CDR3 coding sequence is TGTGCCAGCAGCCCCGGACAGGGGATTAAAGGCTACACCTTC.

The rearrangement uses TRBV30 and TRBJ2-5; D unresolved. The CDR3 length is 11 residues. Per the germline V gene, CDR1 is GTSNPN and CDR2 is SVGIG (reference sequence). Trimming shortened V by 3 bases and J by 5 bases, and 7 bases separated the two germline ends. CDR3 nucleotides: TGTGCCTGGAGCCCCGCGGAGACCCAGTACTTC. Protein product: CAWSPAETQYF.

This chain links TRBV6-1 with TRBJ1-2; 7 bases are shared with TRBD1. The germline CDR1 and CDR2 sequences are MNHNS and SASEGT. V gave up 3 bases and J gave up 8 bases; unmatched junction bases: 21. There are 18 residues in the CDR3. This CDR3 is CASSDVSDRRTTIWGYTF. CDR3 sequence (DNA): TGTGCCAGCAGTGACGTATCGGACAGGAGAACTACAATATGGGGCTACACCTTC.

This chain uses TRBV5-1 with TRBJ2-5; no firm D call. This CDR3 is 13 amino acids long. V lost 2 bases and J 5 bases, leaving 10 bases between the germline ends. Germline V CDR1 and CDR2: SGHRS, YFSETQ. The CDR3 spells CASSLIDSETQYF. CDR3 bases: TGCGCCAGCAGCTTAATCGACTCGGAGACCCAGTACTTC.

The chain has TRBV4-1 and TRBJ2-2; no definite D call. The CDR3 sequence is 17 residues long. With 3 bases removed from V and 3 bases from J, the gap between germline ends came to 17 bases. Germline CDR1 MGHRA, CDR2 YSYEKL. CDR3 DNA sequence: TGCGCCAGCAGCCAGGTTGACATGGGGTTTTACACCGGGGAGCTGTTTTTT. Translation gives CASSQVDMGFYTGELFF.

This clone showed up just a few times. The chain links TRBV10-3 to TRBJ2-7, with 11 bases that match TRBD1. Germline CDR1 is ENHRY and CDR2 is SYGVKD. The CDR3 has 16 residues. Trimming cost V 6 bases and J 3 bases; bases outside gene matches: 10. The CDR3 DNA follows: TGTGCCATCAGAGCCGGACAGGGGGCGGGGAGCTACGAGCAGTACGTC. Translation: CAIRAGQGAGSYEQYV.

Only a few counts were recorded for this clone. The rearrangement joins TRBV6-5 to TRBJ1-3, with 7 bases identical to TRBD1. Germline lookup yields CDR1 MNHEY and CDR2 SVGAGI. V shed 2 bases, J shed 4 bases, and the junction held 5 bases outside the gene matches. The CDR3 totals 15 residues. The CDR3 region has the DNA TGTGCCAGCAGTTACGGCGGGACAGCGGGAAACACCATATATTTT. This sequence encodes CASSYGGTAGNTIYF.

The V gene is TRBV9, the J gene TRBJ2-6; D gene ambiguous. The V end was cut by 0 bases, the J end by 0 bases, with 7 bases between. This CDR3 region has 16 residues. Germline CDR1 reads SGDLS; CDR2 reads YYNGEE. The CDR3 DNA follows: TGTGCCAGCAGCGTAGGACACGTCTCTGGGGCCAACGTCCTGACTTTC. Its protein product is CASSVGHVSGANVLTF.

The CDR3 sequence: CATSRDSGTGVGNQPQHF. Here the CDR3 DNA reads TGTGCCACCAGCAGAGATTCCGGGACAGGGGTGGGCAATCAGCCCCAGCATTTT. This chain connects TRBV15 to TRBJ1-5, with 10 bases matching TRBD1. The V segment lost 0 bases and the J segment 2 bases; nucleotides outside the gene matches: 7. This CDR3 is 18 amino acids long. The V gene's germline CDR1 is LNHNV and CDR2 YYDKDF (reference sequence).

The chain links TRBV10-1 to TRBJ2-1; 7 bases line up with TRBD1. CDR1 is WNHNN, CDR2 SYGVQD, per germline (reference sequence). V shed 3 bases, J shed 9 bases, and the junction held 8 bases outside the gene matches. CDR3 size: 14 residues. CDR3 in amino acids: CASSEFRTGLEQFF. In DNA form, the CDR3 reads TGCGCCAGCAGTGAATTTAGGACAGGACTTGAGCAGTTCTTC.

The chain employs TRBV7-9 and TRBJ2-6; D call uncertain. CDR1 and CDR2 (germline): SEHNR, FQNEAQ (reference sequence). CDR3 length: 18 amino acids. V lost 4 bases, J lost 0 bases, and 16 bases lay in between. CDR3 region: CASSSPLTWSSGANVLTF. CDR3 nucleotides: TGTGCCAGCAGCTCGCCTTTAACGTGGTCCTCTGGGGCCAACGTCCTGACTTTC.